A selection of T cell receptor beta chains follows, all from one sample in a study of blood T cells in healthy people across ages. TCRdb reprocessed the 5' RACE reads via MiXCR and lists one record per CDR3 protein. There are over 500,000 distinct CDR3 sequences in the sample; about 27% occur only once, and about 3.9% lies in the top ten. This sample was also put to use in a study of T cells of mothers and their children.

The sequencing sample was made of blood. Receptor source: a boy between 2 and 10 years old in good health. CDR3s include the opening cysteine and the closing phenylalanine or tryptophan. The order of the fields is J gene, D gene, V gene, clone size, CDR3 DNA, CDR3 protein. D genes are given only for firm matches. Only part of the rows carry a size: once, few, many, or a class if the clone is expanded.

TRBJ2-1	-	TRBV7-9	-	TGTGCCAGCAGCTTCCCTGAGCAGTTCTTC	CASSFPEQFF
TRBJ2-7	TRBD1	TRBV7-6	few	TGTGCCAGCAGCTTAGAGGTACAGGGGGCCTACGAGCAGTACTTC	CASSLEVQGAYEQYF
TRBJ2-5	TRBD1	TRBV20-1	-	TGCAGTGCTAGACCTACAGGGGTCGAGACCCAGTACTTC	CSARPTGVETQYF
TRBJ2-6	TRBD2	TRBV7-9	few	TGTGCCAGCAGCTTCGGGCCTTTAGCGGGAGGCCCTGGGGCCAACGTCCTGACTTTC	CASSFGPLAGGPGANVLTF
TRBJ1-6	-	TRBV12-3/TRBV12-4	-	TGTGCCAGCAGTTTAGATCTATCAGCTAATTCACCCCTCCACTTT	CASSLDLSANSPLHF
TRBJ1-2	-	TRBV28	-	TGTGCCACCCCGGCGTCCCTACAGGGCGGCGGCTACACCTTC	CATPASLQGGGYTF
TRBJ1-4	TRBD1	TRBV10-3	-	TGTGCCATCAGTGAGTCTTCCCGGACAGGGGATGAAAAACTGTTTTTT	CAISESSRTGDEKLFF
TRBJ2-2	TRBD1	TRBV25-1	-	TGTGCCAGCAGTGACAGGGACAGAGTCACCGGGGAGCTGTTTTTT	CASSDRDRVTGELFF
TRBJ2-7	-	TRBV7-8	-	TGTGCCAGCAGCCCCGGACAGTATAGGTCGTACGAGCAGTACTTC	CASSPGQYRSYEQYF
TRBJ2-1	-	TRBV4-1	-	TGCGCCAGCAGCCTACCATTCCCGGGACTTTCTGCCAATGAGCAGTTCTTC	CASSLPFPGLSANEQFF
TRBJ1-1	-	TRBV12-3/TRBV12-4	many	TGTGCCAGTAGTAGTACAGAGAACACTGAAGCTTTCTTT	CASSSTENTEAFF
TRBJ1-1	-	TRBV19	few	TGTGCCAGTAACATACTTGGAAGAGCTGAAGCTTTCTTT	CASNILGRAEAFF
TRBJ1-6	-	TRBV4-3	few	TGCGCCAGCAGCCAAGATGAAGTAACCTCACCCCTCCACTTT	CASSQDEVTSPLHF
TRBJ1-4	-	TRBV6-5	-	TGTGCCAGCAGCGTGGACTGGAAAAATGAAAAACTGTTTTTT	CASSVDWKNEKLFF
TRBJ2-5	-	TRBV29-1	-	TGCAGCGTTGAGAAGCGACAGGAGACCCAGTACTTC	CSVEKRQETQYF
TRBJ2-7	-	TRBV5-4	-	TGTGCCAGCAGCTTGGGAGGCTTTAACTCCTACGAGCAGTACTTC	CASSLGGFNSYEQYF
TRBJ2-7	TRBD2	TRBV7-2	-	TGTGCCAGCAGCTCACAAGGGGTTGGACTAGCGGGGGGCGAGCAGTACTTC	CASSSQGVGLAGGEQYF
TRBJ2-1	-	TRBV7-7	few	TGTGCCAGCAGCCCCGATGGGAGTGGGGAGCAGTTCTTC	CASSPDGSGEQFF
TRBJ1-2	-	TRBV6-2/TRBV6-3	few	TGTGCCAGCGGAGAATCAGGGCTGGTGCGCTATGGCTACACCTTC	CASGESGLVRYGYTF
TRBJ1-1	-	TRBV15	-	TGTGCCACCAGCACTCGGACCACTGAAGCTTTCTTT	CATSTRTTEAFF
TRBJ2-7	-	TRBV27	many	TGTGCCAGCAGTTTCCCGGGCTACGAGCAGTACTTC	CASSFPGYEQYF
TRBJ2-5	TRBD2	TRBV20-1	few	TGCAGTGCTAGAGGCGCGGGAGTAGAGACCCAGTACTTC	CSARGAGVETQYF
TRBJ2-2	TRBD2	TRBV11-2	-	TGTGCCAGCAGCCCGTGGCTAGCGGGAGAGGTCGGGGAGCTGTTTTTT	CASSPWLAGEVGELFF
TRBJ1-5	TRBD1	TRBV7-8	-	TGTGCCAGCAGCTTAGGTCGGACAGGGGGGGGAGGACAGCCCCAGCATTTT	CASSLGRTGGGGQPQHF
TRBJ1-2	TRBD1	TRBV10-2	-	TGCGCCAGCAGTGACCTTGGACAGGTTTACACCTTC	CASSDLGQVYTF
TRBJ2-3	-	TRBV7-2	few	TGTGCCAGCAGCTCCACTGGCGGGATCCTGGCGGTTACGCAGTATTTT	CASSSTGGILAVTQYF
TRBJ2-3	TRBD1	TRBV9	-	TGTGCCAGCAGCGTTTCCCGGGACAGGGGGGAAGATACGCAGTATTTT	CASSVSRDRGEDTQYF
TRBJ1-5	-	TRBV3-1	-	TGTGCCAGCAGCCAAACCGGGGTTAGGGATCAGCCCCAGCATTTT	CASSQTGVRDQPQHF
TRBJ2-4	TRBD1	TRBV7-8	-	TGTGCCAGCAGCTTGGGTCGGACAGGACTAGCCAAAAACATTCAGTACTTC	CASSLGRTGLAKNIQYF
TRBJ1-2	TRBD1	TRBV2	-	TGTGCCAGCGCGGACAGGGGGCTAAAAGGCTACACCTTC	CASADRGLKGYTF
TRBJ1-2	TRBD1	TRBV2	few	TGTGCCAGCAGCTTTCAGGGGGCGCGAAATGGCTACACCTTC	CASSFQGARNGYTF
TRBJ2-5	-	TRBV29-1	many	TGCAGCGTTGGAGAGGGCCTCCAAGAGACCCAGTACTTC	CSVGEGLQETQYF
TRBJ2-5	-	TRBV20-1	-	TGCAGTGCTAGAGATTTGGGGTGTACGGAGACCCAGTACTTC	CSARDLGCTETQYF
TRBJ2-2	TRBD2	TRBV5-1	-	TGCGCCAGCAGCTTGATAGCGGGAGGGACGACCGGGGAGCTGTTTTTT	CASSLIAGGTTGELFF
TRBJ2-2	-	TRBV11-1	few	TGTGCCAGCAGCTTAAGGACGGGACCGCAGGGTCCTAGGAACACCGGGGAGCTGTTTTTT	CASSLRTGPQGPRNTGELFF
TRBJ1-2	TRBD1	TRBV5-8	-	TGTGCCAGCAGCCCCCGGGACAGAGGATTCTATGGCTACACCTTC	CASSPRDRGFYGYTF
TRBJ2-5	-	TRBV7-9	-	TGTGCCAGCAGCTCACCGGGACACCACCAAGAGACCCAGTACTTC	CASSSPGHHQETQYF
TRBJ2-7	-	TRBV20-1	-	TGCAGTGCTAGTCCACTTCCCGGGACAATTAACTCCTACGAGCAGTACTTC	CSASPLPGTINSYEQYF
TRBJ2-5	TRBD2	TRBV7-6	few	TGTGCCAGCAGCCGCGAGGTAGCGGGAGGTTTGCGGTTCTTC	CASSREVAGGLRFF
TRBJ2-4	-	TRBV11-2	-	TGTGCCAGCAGCTTAGCCCGTGGGGTGAATCTAGCCAAAAACATTCAGTACTTC	CASSLARGVNLAKNIQYF
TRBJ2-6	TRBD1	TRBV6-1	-	TGTGCCAGCAGTGATCCAGCTAAAGACAGGGGATCTGGGGCCAACGTCCTGACTTTC	CASSDPAKDRGSGANVLTF
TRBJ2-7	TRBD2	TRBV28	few	TGTGCCAGCAGAAGAGGACTAGCGGATTACGAGCAGTACTTC	CASRRGLADYEQYF
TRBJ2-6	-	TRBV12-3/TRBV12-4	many	TGTGCCAGCAGTTTAAGTGGGACGTTGGCCAACTCTGGGGCCAACGTCCTGACTTTC	CASSLSGTLANSGANVLTF
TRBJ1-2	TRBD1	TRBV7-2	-	TGTGCCAGCAGCTTATCCGACAGGGGACAAAAGGAATATGGCTACACCTTC	CASSLSDRGQKEYGYTF
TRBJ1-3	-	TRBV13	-	TGTGCCAGCGGGGGGAGGTACTCTGGAAACACCATATATTTT	CASGGRYSGNTIYF
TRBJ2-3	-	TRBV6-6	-	TGTGCCAGCAATCGAATTACAAATAGGGCAACAGATATGCAGTATTTT	CASNRITNRATDMQYF
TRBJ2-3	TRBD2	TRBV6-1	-	TGTGCCAGCAGTGAAGTGAGCGGGAATGAGTATACGCAGTATTTT	CASSEVSGNEYTQYF
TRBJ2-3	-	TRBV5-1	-	TGCGCCAGCAGCTCAGGGGTACGGACAGATACGCAGTATTTT	CASSSGVRTDTQYF
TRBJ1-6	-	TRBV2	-	TGTGCCAGCAGGGACTGGGGACCGGGGTTGATCGATAATTCACCCCTCCACTTT	CASRDWGPGLIDNSPLHF
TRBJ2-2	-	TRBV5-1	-	TGCGCCAGCAGCTTGGTTAGAGCGGTGGTCACCGGGGAGCTGTTTTTT	CASSLVRAVVTGELFF
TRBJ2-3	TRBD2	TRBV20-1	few	TGCAGTGCTAGAGATCGTTGGTCGGGAGGAGGCACAGATACGCAGTATTTT	CSARDRWSGGGTDTQYF
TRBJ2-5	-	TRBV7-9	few	TGTGCCAGCATAAGACAGGCCCAAGAGACCCAGTACTTC	CASIRQAQETQYF
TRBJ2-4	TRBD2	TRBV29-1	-	TGCAGCGTTGCCGGGACTAGCGGGTTTCAGTACTTC	CSVAGTSGFQYF
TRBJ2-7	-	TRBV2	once	TGTGCCAGCAGTGAACTAGCCCACGAGCAGTACTTC	CASSELAHEQYF
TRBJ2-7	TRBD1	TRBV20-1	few	TGCAGTGCTATCCCGGGACAGGGGTACGAGCAGTACTTC	CSAIPGQGYEQYF
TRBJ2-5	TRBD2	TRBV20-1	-	TGCAGTGCCCAAACTAGCGGGATAGAAGAGACCCAGTACTTC	CSAQTSGIEETQYF
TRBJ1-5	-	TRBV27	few	TGTGCCAGCAGTTTAAATTGGGGGATCAATCAGCCCCAGCATTTT	CASSLNWGINQPQHF
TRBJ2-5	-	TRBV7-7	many	TGTGCTAGCAGCTCAGCACAGGGAATAGAGACCCAGTACTTC	CASSSAQGIETQYF
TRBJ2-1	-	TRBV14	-	TGTGCCAGCAAACAATCGGGGAGATACAATGAGCAGTTCTTC	CASKQSGRYNEQFF